This T cell receptor beta chain was profiled in a study of shared clonotypes between healthy human individuals. A remark on this clone: The same CDR3 arises from other DNA sequences in this sample as well.

Clones were sequenced by immunoSEQ multiplex PCR, and TCRdb holds only the in-frame ones, with some missing. The sample shows around 2.5 million clones, 93% of them seen only once. The receptor was derived from a man in his late teens or twenties in good health. Some clones in this sample may be carry-over from other donors' samples. Input material: naive CD4+ T cells from PBMCs. The subset is: CD45RA+ positively selected.

CDR3 coding DNA: TGTGCCAGCAGTTACTCGGCAGGGGCTGGAAACACCATATATTTT. Translated: CASSYSAGAGNTIYF. The chain carries TRBV6-5 and TRBJ1-3; D is possibly TRBD1 (6 bases). Germline CDR1 is MNHEY and CDR2 is SVGAGI. This CDR3 has 15 amino acids. V dropped 0 bases and J dropped 2 bases, with 8 bases sitting between them.